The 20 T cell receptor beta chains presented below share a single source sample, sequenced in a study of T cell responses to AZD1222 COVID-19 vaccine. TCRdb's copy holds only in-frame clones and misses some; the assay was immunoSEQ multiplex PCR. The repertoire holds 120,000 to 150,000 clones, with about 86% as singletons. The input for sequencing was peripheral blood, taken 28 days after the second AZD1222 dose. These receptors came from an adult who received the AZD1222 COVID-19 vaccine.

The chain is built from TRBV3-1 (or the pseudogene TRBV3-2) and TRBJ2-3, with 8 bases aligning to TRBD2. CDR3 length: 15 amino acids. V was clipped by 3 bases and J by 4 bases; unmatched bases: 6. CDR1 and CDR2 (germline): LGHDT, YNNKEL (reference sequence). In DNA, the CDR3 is TGTGCCAGCAGCCACAGCGGGAGTTACGCAGATACGCAGTATTTT. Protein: CASSHSGSYADTQYF.

CDR3 nucleotide sequence: TGTGCCAGCTCACAGGCAGGGGGTATCCACGAGCAGTACTTC. It specifies CASSQAGGIHEQYF. The chain recombines TRBV18 with TRBJ2-7; 7 bases align to TRBD1. V was clipped by 4 bases and J by 5 bases; unmatched bases: 8. Looked up from germline, CDR1 is KGHSH and CDR2 is LQKENI. This CDR3 spans 14 amino acids.

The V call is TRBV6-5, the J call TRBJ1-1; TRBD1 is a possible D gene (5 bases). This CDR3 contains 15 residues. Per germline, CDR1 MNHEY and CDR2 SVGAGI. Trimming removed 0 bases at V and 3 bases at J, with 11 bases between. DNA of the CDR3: TGTGCCAGCAGTTACTCTAAGGGGTGGGACACTGAAGCTTTCTTT. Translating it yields CASSYSKGWDTEAFF.

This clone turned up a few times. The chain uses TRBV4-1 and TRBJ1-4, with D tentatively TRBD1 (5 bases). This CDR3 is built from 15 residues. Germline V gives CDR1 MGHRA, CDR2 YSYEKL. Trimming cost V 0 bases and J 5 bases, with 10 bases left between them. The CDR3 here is CASSQDGTENEKLFF. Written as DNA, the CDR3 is TGCGCCAGCAGCCAAGATGGGACGGAGAATGAAAAACTGTTTTTT.

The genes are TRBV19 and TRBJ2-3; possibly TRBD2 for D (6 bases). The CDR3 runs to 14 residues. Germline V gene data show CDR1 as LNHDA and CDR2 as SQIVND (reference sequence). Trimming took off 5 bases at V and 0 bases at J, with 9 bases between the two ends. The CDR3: CASSGGISTDTQYF. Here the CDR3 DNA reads TGTGCCAGTAGTGGGGGGATTAGCACAGATACGCAGTATTTT.

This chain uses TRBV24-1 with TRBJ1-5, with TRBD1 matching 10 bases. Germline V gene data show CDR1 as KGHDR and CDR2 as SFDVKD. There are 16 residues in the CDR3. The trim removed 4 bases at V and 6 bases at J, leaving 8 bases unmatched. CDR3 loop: CATSEAGTGVSQPQHF. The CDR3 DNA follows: TGTGCCACCAGTGAAGCCGGGACAGGGGTTAGTCAGCCCCAGCATTTT.

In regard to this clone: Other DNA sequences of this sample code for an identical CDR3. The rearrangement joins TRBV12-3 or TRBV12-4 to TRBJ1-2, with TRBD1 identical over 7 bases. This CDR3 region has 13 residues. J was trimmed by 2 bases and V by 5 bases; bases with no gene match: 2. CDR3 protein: CASSPTGNYGYTF. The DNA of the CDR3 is TGTGCCAGCAGTCCGACAGGGAACTATGGCTACACCTTC.

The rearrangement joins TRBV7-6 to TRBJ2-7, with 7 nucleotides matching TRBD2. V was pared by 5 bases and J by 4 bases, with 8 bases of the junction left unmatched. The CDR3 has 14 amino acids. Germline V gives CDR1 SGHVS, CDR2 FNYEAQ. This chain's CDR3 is CASSPAGEGYEQYF. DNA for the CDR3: TGTGCCAGCAGCCCCGCGGGAGAGGGGTACGAGCAGTACTTC.

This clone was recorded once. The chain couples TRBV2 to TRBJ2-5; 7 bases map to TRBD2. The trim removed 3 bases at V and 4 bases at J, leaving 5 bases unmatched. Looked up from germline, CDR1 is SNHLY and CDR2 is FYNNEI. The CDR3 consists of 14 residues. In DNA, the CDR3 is TGTGCCAGCAGTGATGTGGTAGCGGGAGAGACCCAGTACTTC. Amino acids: CASSDVVAGETQYF.

CDR3 bases: TGTGCCAGCAGCCGGGACAGGGATCGCAATCAGCCCCAGCATTTT. It is translated as CASSRDRDRNQPQHF. The gene calls are TRBV5-4 and TRBJ1-5; 9 nucleotides agree with TRBD1. Germline trimming cut 4 bases from V and 2 bases from J; bases unmatched to any gene: 4. This CDR3 contains 15 residues. Germline assignment: CDR1 SGHNT and CDR2 YYREEE (reference sequence).

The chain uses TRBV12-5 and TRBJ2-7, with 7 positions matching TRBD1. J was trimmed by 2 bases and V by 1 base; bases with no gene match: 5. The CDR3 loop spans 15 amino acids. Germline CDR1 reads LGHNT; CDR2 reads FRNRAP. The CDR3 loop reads CASGLGTGQTYEQYF. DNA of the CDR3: TGTGCTAGTGGTTTGGGGACAGGACAGACCTACGAGCAGTACTTC.

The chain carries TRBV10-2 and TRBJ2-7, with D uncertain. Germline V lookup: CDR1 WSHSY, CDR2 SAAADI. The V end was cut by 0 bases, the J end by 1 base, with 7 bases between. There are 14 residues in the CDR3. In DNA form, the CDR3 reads TGCGCCAGCAGTGAGTCGTTCGGGTCCTACGAGCAGTACTTC. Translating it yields CASSESFGSYEQYF.

The CDR3 region is CAWNTGSGPYEQYF. The CDR3 DNA is TGTGCCTGGAACACAGGGTCAGGACCCTACGAGCAGTACTTC. The rearrangement uses TRBV30 and TRBJ2-7; weak D call: TRBD1 (6 bases). CDR1 is GTSNPN and CDR2 is SVGIG in the germline V gene (reference sequence). The ends were cut back, 4 bases at V and 2 bases at J, with 15 bases in the middle. The CDR3 has 14 residues.

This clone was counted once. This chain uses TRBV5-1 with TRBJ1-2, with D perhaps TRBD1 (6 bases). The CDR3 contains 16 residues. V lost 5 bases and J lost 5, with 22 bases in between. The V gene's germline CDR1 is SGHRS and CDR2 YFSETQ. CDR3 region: CASSGDTLERPYGYTF. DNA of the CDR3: TGCGCCAGCAGTGGGGACACGCTAGAGAGGCCATATGGCTACACCTTC.

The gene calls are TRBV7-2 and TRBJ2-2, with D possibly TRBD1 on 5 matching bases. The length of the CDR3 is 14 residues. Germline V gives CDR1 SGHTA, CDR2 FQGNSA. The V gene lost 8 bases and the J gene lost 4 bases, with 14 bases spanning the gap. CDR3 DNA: TGTGCCAGCGCTAGGCAGGGTATCACCGGGGAGCTGTTTTTT. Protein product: CASARQGITGELFF.

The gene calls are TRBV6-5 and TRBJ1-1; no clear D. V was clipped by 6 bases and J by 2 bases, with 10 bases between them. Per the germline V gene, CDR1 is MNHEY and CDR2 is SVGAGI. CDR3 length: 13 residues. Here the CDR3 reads CASSLLLNTEAFF. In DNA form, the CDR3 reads TGTGCCAGCAGCCTACTCTTAAACACTGAAGCTTTCTTT.

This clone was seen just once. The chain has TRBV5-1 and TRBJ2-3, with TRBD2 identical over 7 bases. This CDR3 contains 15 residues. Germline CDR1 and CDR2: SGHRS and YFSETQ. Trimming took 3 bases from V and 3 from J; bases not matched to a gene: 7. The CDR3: CASSYSAGETDTQYF. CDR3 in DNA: TGCGCCAGCAGCTATAGCGCGGGAGAGACAGATACGCAGTATTTT.

The CDR3 region is CASSRSDRNYGYTF. CDR3 in DNA: TGTGCCAGCAGCCGATCCGACAGGAACTATGGCTACACCTTC. The genes are TRBV6-4 and TRBJ1-2, with D perhaps TRBD1 (6 bases). Per the germline V gene, CDR1 is MRHNA and CDR2 is SNTAGT. CDR3 size: 14 residues. V was pared by 6 bases and J by 2 bases, with 13 bases between.

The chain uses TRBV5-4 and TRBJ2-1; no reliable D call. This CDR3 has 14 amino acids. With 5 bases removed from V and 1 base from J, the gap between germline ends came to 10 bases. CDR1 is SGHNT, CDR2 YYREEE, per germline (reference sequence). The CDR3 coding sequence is TGTGCCAGCAGGGCGTACAGTTCCTACAATGAGCAGTTCTTC. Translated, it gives CASRAYSSYNEQFF.

The CDR3 protein is CASSSRNPPAMIHEQYF. Here the CDR3 DNA reads TGTGCCAGCAGCTCAAGAAACCCTCCCGCCATGATCCACGAGCAGTACTTC. The rearrangement joins TRBV11-3 to TRBJ2-7, with D unresolved. V dropped 4 bases and J dropped 5 bases, with 24 bases sitting between them. Germline-derived CDR1 and CDR2 are SGHNT and YENEEA. The length of the CDR3 is 17 residues.